This T cell receptor (beta chain) was captured by sequencing in a study of graft-versus-host responses after intestinal transplantation. In the case of this clone: Its target is not known.

Profiling relied on immunoSEQ multiplex PCR, and the TCRdb table lists in-frame clones only, not all of them. This table has approximately 90,000 clones, 90% to 95% appearing once. The CDR3 sequence is 13 residues long. The germline V gene has CDR1 MDHEN and CDR2 SYDVKM. The V gene lost 2 bases and the J gene lost 5 bases, with 6 bases spanning the gap. Sample: unstimulated CD8+ T cells sorted from spleen or lymph node cells, taken before intestinal transplant. The sequence came from a human donor who received an intestinal transplant. The chain recombines TRBV28 with TRBJ2-2; D gene unclear. CDR3 in amino acids: CASSLQGTGELFF. In nucleotides, the CDR3 is TGTGCCAGCAGTTTACAAGGGACCGGGGAGCTGTTTTTT.